The rows below give T cell receptor beta chains drawn from one sample of a study of shared clonotypes between healthy human individuals. Produced via immunoSEQ multiplex PCR; TCRdb's table is partial and in-frame only. The data contain approximately 2.3 million clones, roughly 93% of them singletons. The material sequenced was naive CD4+ T cells from PBMCs. These receptors were taken from a man aged 18 to 29 in good health. Some clones in this sample may be carry-over from other donors' samples. Both conserved end residues are trimmed from each CDR3.

>TRBJ1-5|TRBV19
ASSSGGQYYQPQH
>TRBJ1-3|TRBV5-4
ASSGREPSGNTIY
>TRBJ1-2|TRBV5-1
ASSGRALNGYT
>TRBJ1-6|TRBV18
ASSPRTGSDNSPLH
>TRBJ2-2|TRBV29-1
SVSQGVGTGELF
>TRBJ2-1|TRBV11-3
ASSLASNEQF
>TRBJ2-2|TRBV9
ASSVGWSSTGELF
>TRBJ2-7|TRBV21-1
ASSKSRLAGFHEQY
>TRBJ2-1|TRBV5-1
ASSGGPSGSEQF
>TRBJ2-3|TRBV5-1
ASSLFSGNTDTQY
>TRBJ2-4|TRBV5-1
ASSLVVGLAKNIQY
>TRBJ2-7|TRBV7-8
ASSLTGGSGTPINEQY
>TRBJ2-3|TRBV30
AWSVTGGNTQY
>TRBJ1-4|TRBV30
AWKSRGTEEKLF
>TRBJ2-7|TRBV9
ASSVAAGGLSYEQY
>TRBJ1-1|TRBV5-1
ASSLAAVGGLAEAF
>TRBJ2-7|TRBV5-1
ASSLGPSGSSGEQY
>TRBJ2-5|TRBV9
ASSGLAGVVGETQY
>TRBJ2-1|TRBV5-6
ASSIKSGIEQF
>TRBJ2-7|TRBV4-2
ASSQVTGSGTTEQY
>TRBJ1-1|TRBV25-1
ASSDNFVNTEAF
>TRBJ2-7|TRBV20-1
SARPFYEQY
>TRBJ1-1|TRBV5-1
ASRLMGGTTEAF
>TRBJ1-3|TRBV7-6
ASSLADPPNTIY
>TRBJ2-7|TRBV5-1
ASSLEPQAGRGLYEQY
>TRBJ1-5|TRBV18
ASSTGTANNQPQH
>TRBJ1-4|TRBV6-1
ASSERGGVTNEKLF
>TRBJ1-1|TRBV6-1
ASSGNRVNTEAF
>TRBJ2-7|TRBV6-1
ASTWTAPYEQY
>TRBJ2-7|TRBV4-1
ASSQGLTGPYEQY
>TRBJ1-1|TRBV6-1
AIGSVNTEAF
>TRBJ2-3|TRBV19
ASSNKRRTDTQY